The T cell receptor (beta chain) described here comes from a study of low-dose radiotherapy and immunotherapy resistance in tumors. Whole-study context: Cohort 1 was given 0.5 Gy fractions every 2 weeks, 6.5 Gy in total.

Germline V gives CDR1 MRHNA, CDR2 SNTAGT. V was pared by 8 bases and J by 8 bases, with 11 bases of the junction left unmatched. This CDR3 has 15 residues. cDNA synthesis used a TRAV/TRBV-specific primer set for both chains. With a constant-region primer and a V-primer adapter, TCRs were subjected to roughly 20 PCR cycles of amplification. After the mRNA was isolated, it was amplified using in vitro transcription. TCRdb re-derived calls from the reads in MiXCR, one entry per CDR3 protein. The sample consists of 6,500 to 8,500 distinct CDR3 sequences, approximately 82% of them appearing once. Administered to the donors were nivolumab, ipilimumab, aspirin, low-dose cyclophosphamide and low-dose radiotherapy. This clonotype was observed once.

The sequence came from a human donor with advanced metastatic prostate, ovarian, gallbladder or colorectal cancer (not recorded which). This table probably holds off-target reads from a library built for another chain. The chain is built from TRBV6-4 and TRBJ2-1; TRBD2 matches at 11 bases. The CDR3 here is CASASASGGFDEQFF. The CDR3 DNA follows: TGTGCCAGCGCGAGCGCTAGCGGGGGGTTCGATGAGCAGTTCTTC.